A selection of T cell receptor beta chains follows, all from one sample in a study of blood T cell repertoires in COVID-19. TCRdb keeps only in-frame clones here, not all; method: immunoSEQ multiplex PCR. The sample has approximately 60,000 clones; 80% to 95% are singletons. Sample: peripheral blood. The receptors derive from a man between 65 and 85 years old with active COVID-19. Both conserved end residues are part of each CDR3. Expanded clones are given a class, and other clones once, few, many or no size at all.

TRBV2	-	CASSEELVYGYTF
TRBV2	-	CASSDRETQETQYF
TRBV10-3	-	CAINHQRGGQDSGANVLTF
TRBV6-5	-	CASSYSRGPEAFF
TRBV24-1	-	CATSGPTGTSTDTQYF
TRBV19	-	CASSTGTGSAEKLFF
TRBV6-1	-	CASSEGTGVSSPLHF
TRBV7-9	few	CASSLEAGTGAGHGYTF
TRBV7-3	-	CASSDRGTYNSPLHF
TRBV5-1	-	CASSFQANTGELFF
TRBV5-1	-	CASSNPPGNEQFF
TRBV27	-	CASRVPGQGNEKLFF
TRBV4-3	-	CASSPEWTDGNTIYF
TRBV9	-	CASSARTSGGVGELFF
TRBV4-2	-	CASSQDPTAVEKLFF
TRBV12-2	once	CASRLVGGLSTDTQYF
TRBV5-1	once	CASSLGVAQEAIQYF
TRBV5-1	once	CASSPGQGGIGNQPQHF
TRBV5-1	-	CASIGPGDDTQYF
TRBV13	-	CASSSSTREAKNIQYF
TRBV7-3	-	CASSFRDRATYNEQFF
TRBV5-5	-	CASSLLRGGGTDTQYF
TRBV5-1	-	CASSSGLAGWFEQFF
TRBV12-3/TRBV12-4	-	CASSSQGAYEQYF
TRBV14	-	CASSRRSLSQGVTGSPLHF
TRBV5-6	-	CASSPPSRGFSYEQYF
TRBV3-1/TRBV3-2	-	CASSPDTISNQPQHF
TRBV24-1	-	CATSEGDRGSEAFF
TRBV24-1	-	CATTGGQNQPQHF
TRBV6-5	once	CASSWEYSNQPQHF
TRBV3-1/TRBV3-2	-	CASRRTSGSSQYF
TRBV21-1	-	CASSRGFYGYTF
TRBV10-1	-	CASSAGLGNEQFF
TRBV18	-	CASSPPGDRQETQYF
TRBV5-1	-	CASNPGTGVSDTQYF
TRBV6-5	-	CASRQIMNTEAFF
TRBV25-1	-	CANLTSGRNYGYTF
TRBV3-1/TRBV3-2	-	CASRATGSSYNSPLHF
TRBV6-5	-	CASKPGQGYGYTF